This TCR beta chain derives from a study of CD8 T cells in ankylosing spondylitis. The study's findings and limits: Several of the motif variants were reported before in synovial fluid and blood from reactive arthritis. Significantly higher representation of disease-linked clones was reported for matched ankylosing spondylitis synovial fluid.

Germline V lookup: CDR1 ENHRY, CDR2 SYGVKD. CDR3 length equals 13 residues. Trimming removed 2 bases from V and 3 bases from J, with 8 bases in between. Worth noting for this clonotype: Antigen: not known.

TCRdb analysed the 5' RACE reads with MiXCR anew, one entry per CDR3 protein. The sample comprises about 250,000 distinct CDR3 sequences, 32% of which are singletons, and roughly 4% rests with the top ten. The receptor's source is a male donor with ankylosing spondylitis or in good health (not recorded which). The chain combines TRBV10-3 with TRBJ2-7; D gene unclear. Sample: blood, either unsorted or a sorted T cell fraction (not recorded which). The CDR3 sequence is CAISETPDYEQYF. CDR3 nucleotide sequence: TGTGCCATCAGTGAGACTCCGGACTACGAGCAGTACTTC.